This T cell receptor beta chain was retrieved from a study of PD-L1 blockade in urothelial cancer. The overall study: Starting around 2014, patients were given atezolizumab (1,200 mg intravenously every 3 weeks). Patients had received 0 to 3 prior chemotherapy regimens.

This CDR3 comprises 16 residues. V lost 3 bases to trimming and J lost 11 bases; unmatched junction nucleotides: 16. The method was immunoSEQ multiplex PCR; TCRdb's version includes in-frame clones alone and lacks a portion of them. The sample records 50,000 to 75,000 clones, approximately 78% being singletons. Time point: pretreatment peripheral blood. The chain recombines TRBV5-3 with TRBJ2-5, with 10 bases identical to TRBD2. TRBV5-3 is filed as an ORF, its function uncertain. The receptor was isolated from a man aged 65 to 85 with urothelial cancer. This sample comprised PBMCs, obtained around atezolizumab (anti-PD-L1) treatment. For the CDR3, the DNA is TGTGCCAGAAGCTCAACCACCCCTACTAGCGGGGACCCACAGTACTTC. Protein: CARSSTTPTSGDPQYF.